Each of the 10 T cell receptor beta chains below was sequenced from the same sample in a study of blood T cell repertoires in COVID-19. Only in-frame clones appear in the TCRdb table, and some are missing; sequencing was by immunoSEQ multiplex PCR. The sample yields roughly 110,000 clones, around 89% seen once. Sequencing was performed on peripheral blood. The receptors were sampled from a man between 50 and 59 years old with active or convalescent COVID-19.

The V gene is TRBV28, the J gene TRBJ2-2, with no clear D. V lost 5 bases, J lost 7 bases, and 5 bases lay in between. This CDR3 is built from 11 residues. Per the germline V gene, CDR1 is MDHEN and CDR2 is SYDVKM. The CDR3 is CASSLRGELFF. CDR3 sequence (DNA): TGTGCCAGCAGTCTTCGCGGGGAGCTGTTTTTT.

This clone appeared a single time. V and J are TRBV28 and TRBJ1-2, with D possibly TRBD1 on 6 matching bases. The ends were cut back, 4 bases at V and 4 bases at J, with 10 bases in the middle. The CDR3 loop spans 13 amino acids. CDR1 MDHEN and CDR2 SYDVKM come from the germline V gene. CDR3 DNA: TGTGCCAGCAGTTACCAACAGGGCTATGGCTACACCTTC. Translated, it gives CASSYQQGYGYTF.

This chain joins TRBV28 and TRBJ2-7, with 12 bases matching TRBD2. V lost 1 base, J lost 9 bases, and 7 bases stayed unmatched. The CDR3 has 15 residues. Germline CDR1 and CDR2: MDHEN and SYDVKM. CDR3 amino acids: CASSLSTSGSRGQYF. Here the CDR3 DNA reads TGTGCCAGCAGTTTATCGACTAGCGGGAGTAGAGGGCAGTACTTC.

The genes are TRBV19 and TRBJ1-1; 7 bases fit TRBD1. Germline CDR1 and CDR2: LNHDA and SQIVND (reference sequence). The CDR3 has 14 residues. V was pared by 6 bases and J by 3 bases, with 7 bases of the junction left unmatched. CDR3 region: CASRADRTYTEAFF. CDR3 DNA sequence: TGTGCCAGTAGAGCGGACAGGACTTACACTGAAGCTTTCTTT.

The gene calls are TRBV7-9 and TRBJ2-1; a possible D gene is TRBD2 (6 bases). The CDR3 is made up of 15 amino acids. V dropped 1 base and J dropped 0 bases, with 7 bases sitting between them. The germline gives CDR1 SEHNR, CDR2 FQNEAQ (reference sequence). CDR3 DNA: TGTGCCAGCAGCTTAGGCGGGAACTCCTACAATGAGCAGTTCTTC. Translating it yields CASSLGGNSYNEQFF.

The J gene is TRBJ2-7, the V gene TRBV29-1; a weak D match, TRBD2 (5 bases). The V gene's germline CDR1 is SQVTM and CDR2 ANQGSEA. Trimming removed 6 bases from V and 2 bases from J, with 14 bases in between. The length of the CDR3 is 13 residues. CDR3 loop: CSVGINPTYEQYF. The CDR3 bases are TGCAGCGTCGGGATTAACCCGACCTACGAGCAGTACTTC.

The CDR3 nucleotides read TGTGCCAGCAGCGACAGGGGCCCCTCCTACGAGCAGTACTTC. It yields the protein CASSDRGPSYEQYF. The rearrangement links TRBV27 to TRBJ2-7, with 8 nucleotides matching TRBD1. Unmatched junction bases numbered 4, after V lost 6 bases and J lost 0 bases. Per the germline V gene, CDR1 is MNHEY and CDR2 is SMNVEV (reference sequence). The CDR3 is 14 amino acids.

The chain links TRBV7-2 to TRBJ2-7; 9 nucleotides agree with TRBD2. The V and J ends lost 2 bases and 0 bases, in that order; junction bases with no gene match: 2. This CDR3 comprises 15 residues. CDR1 is SGHTA and CDR2 is FQGNSA in the germline V gene. CDR3 amino acids: CASSLLAGSSYEQYF. The CDR3 DNA is TGTGCCAGCAGCTTACTAGCGGGGTCCTCCTACGAGCAGTACTTC.

V gene TRBV12-3 or TRBV12-4 combines with J gene TRBJ1-1; D is unclear. This CDR3 is built from 13 residues. Trimming took off 2 bases at V and 2 bases at J, with 6 bases between the two ends. The CDR3 region has the DNA TGTGCCAGCAGTTTACACACAAACACTGAAGCTTTCTTT. This translates into CASSLHTNTEAFF.

The rearrangement uses TRBV24-1 and TRBJ1-4, with 7 bases aligning to TRBD1. Germline trimming cut 2 bases from V and 7 bases from J; bases unmatched to any gene: 3. The germline V gene encodes CDR1 KGHDR and CDR2 SFDVKD. There are 14 residues in the CDR3. CDR3 sequence reads: CATSDSRGIEKLFF. The CDR3 DNA sequence: TGTGCCACCAGTGATTCCAGGGGGATTGAAAAACTGTTTTTT.